This T cell receptor (beta chain) was captured in a study of cytomegalovirus exposure and HLA in healthy donors. Study findings and constraints: TRBV6-2, TRBV6-3 and other indistinguishable V segments were excluded.

Details on this clone: Its antigen remains unidentified.

Between the trimmed V and J ends, which lost 6 bases and 3 bases, there was a span of 14 bases. The length of the CDR3 is 14 residues. The germline V gene has CDR1 LGHNA and CDR2 YNFKEQ. In the PCR, 60 Vbeta and 13 Jbeta primers were used. Produced via immunoSEQ multiplex PCR; TCRdb's table is partial and in-frame only. This sample contains 150,000 to 200,000 clones. Donors likely had unrecorded immune exposures despite being nominally healthy when sampled. This chain links TRBV4-2 with TRBJ1-2, with a tentative D call TRBD1 (6 bases). The TCR was taken from a woman between 18 and 29 years old in good health and CMV-seropositive. The sample consisted of PBMCs. The CDR3 DNA sequence: TGTGCCAGCAGGGATACAGGGATCGACTATGGCTACACCTTC. It codes for CASRDTGIDYGYTF.